Shown below are 5 T cell receptor beta chains from a single sample sequenced in a study of cytomegalovirus exposure and HLA in healthy donors. With 60 Vbeta and 13 Jbeta primers, the PCR was carried out. Measured with immunoSEQ multiplex PCR; TCRdb has only the in-frame clones, and not every one. The profile shows 95,000 to 150,000 clones, 81% of them singletons. The sequencing sample was made of PBMCs. All receptors derive from a young man in good health and CMV-seronegative.

This chain joins TRBV7-6 and TRBJ1-1, with 7 bases fitting TRBD1. The germline V gene has CDR1 SGHVS and CDR2 FNYEAQ. The CDR3 totals 15 residues. Trimming cost V 3 bases and J 7 bases; bases outside gene matches: 11. CDR3 sequence (DNA): TGTGCCAGCAGCTTGGGCGAGGGGGCTCCATTTGAAGCTTTCTTT. As protein: CASSLGEGAPFEAFF.

The CDR3 nucleotides are TGTGCCAGCAGTTCGGACAGGGGAACGGGAAGCAATCAGCCCCAGCATTTT. Protein: CASSSDRGTGSNQPQHF. V is TRBV7-9 and J is TRBJ1-5, with 9 positions matching TRBD1. The germline V gene encodes CDR1 SEHNR and CDR2 FQNEAQ (reference sequence). J lost 1 base, V lost 6 bases, and 10 bases had no gene match. The CDR3 sequence is 17 residues long.

The chain has TRBV18 and TRBJ2-1; D gene unclear. The CDR3 consists of 13 residues. Trimming left V 4 bases short and J 5 bases short, with 9 bases between. Germline loops: CDR1 KGHSH, CDR2 LQKENI. CDR3 bases: TGTGCCAGCTCACGGCTAGAGAACAATGAGCAGTTCTTC. Translated: CASSRLENNEQFF.

CDR3 protein: CASRPQVYGYTF. In DNA, the CDR3 is TGTGCCAGCAGACCACAGGTCTATGGCTACACCTTC. The rearrangement joins TRBV2 to TRBJ1-2; a weak D match, TRBD1 (5 bases). This CDR3 contains 12 residues. V shed 6 bases and J shed 4 bases, with 9 bases lying between them. The germline V gene encodes CDR1 SNHLY and CDR2 FYNNEI. Filled out from reference TRBV2 and TRBJ1-2, the complete variable domain reads EPEVTQTPSHQVTQMGQEVILRCVPISNHLYFYWYRQILGQKVEFLVSFYNNEISEKSEIFDDQFSVERPDGSNFTLKIRSTKLEDSAMYFCASRPQVYGYTFGSGTRLTVV.

The chain employs TRBV11-2 and TRBJ2-1; 9 bases are a match to TRBD2. Germline loops: CDR1 SGHAT, CDR2 FQNNGV. V lost 2 bases and J lost 8; bases outside the gene matches: 7. This CDR3 is built from 15 residues. The CDR3 is CASSLQSGGRDEQFF. CDR3 nucleotides: TGTGCCAGCAGCTTACAGAGCGGGGGGCGGGATGAGCAGTTCTTC. The full variable domain, rest sourced from reference TRBV11-2 and TRBJ2-1, is EAGVAQSPRYKIIEKRQSVAFWCNPISGHATLYWYQQILGQGPKLLIQFQNNGVVDDSQLPKDRFSAERLKGVDSTLKIQPAKLEDSAVYLCASSLQSGGRDEQFFGPGTRLTVL.